This record concerns one T cell receptor beta chain sequence. The source of the sample is a study of PD-L1 blockade in urothelial cancer. Across the whole study: Intravenous atezolizumab, 1,200 mg every 3 weeks, was begun by patients around 2014. Counts from blood samples showed a median of about 150,000 T cells.

Synthetic TCR analog templates were spiked into all PCRs individually. Generated by immunoSEQ multiplex PCR, the TCRdb table keeps only in-frame clones and is missing some. The data hold 41,000 or so clones, with 82% observed a single time. Locally advanced or metastatic urothelial carcinoma was diagnosed in the patients. The germline CDR1 and CDR2 sequences are MDHEN and SYDVKM. V was clipped by 1 base and J by 4 bases, with 10 bases between them. This CDR3 spans 14 amino acids. The chain joins TRBV28 to TRBJ1-2; D uncertain. This TCR was recovered from a man between 60 and 70 years old with urothelial cancer. The sample here was PBMCs, taken around atezolizumab (anti-PD-L1) treatment. CDR3 amino acids: CASSLFVRRYGYTF. The CDR3 coding sequence is TGTGCCAGCAGTTTATTTGTCAGGCGCTATGGCTACACCTTC.